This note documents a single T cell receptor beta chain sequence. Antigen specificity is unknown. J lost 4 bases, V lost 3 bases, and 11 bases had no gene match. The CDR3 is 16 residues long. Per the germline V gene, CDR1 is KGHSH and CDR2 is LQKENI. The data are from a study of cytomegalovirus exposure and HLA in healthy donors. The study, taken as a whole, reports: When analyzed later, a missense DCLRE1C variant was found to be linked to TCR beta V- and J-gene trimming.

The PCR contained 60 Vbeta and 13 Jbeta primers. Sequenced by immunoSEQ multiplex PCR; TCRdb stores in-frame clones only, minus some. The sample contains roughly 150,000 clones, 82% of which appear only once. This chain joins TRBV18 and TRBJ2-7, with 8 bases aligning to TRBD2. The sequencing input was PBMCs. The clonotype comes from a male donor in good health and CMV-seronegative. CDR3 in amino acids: CASSPQIWAGGYEQYF. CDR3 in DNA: TGTGCCAGCTCACCTCAGATCTGGGCGGGAGGTTACGAGCAGTACTTC.